The 24 T cell receptor beta chains below come from one sample, sequenced in a study of lymphopenia after photon versus proton radiotherapy. Repertoires were generated with immunoSEQ multiplex PCR, while TCRdb's copy carries only in-frame clones and drops some. The top ten clones hold about 4.7% of a sample with some 170,000 clones, 70% to 90% of them seen once. The material sequenced was peripheral blood, taken from a patient treated with photon-based radiotherapy. The receptor source for this set is a middle-aged man with gastric cancer.

The V gene is TRBV28, the J gene TRBJ2-2, with 7 nucleotides matching TRBD2. The CDR3 consists of 15 residues. With V trimmed by 6 bases and J by 0 bases, 4 bases remained unmatched. Germline V gene lookup returns CDR1 MDHEN and CDR2 SYDVKM. The CDR3 is CASSPSGSNTGELFF. The CDR3 nucleotides read TGTGCCAGCAGCCCTAGCGGATCGAACACCGGGGAGCTGTTTTTT. The variable domain in full, completed from reference TRBV28 and TRBJ2-2, reads DVKVTQSSRYLVKRTGEKVFLECVQDMDHENMFWYRQDPGLGLRLIYFSYDVKMKEKGDIPEGYSVSREKKERFSLILESASTNQTSMYLCASSPSGSNTGELFFGEGSRLTVL.

The chain links TRBV2 to TRBJ2-2; 7 positions match TRBD1. Germline lookup yields CDR1 SNHLY and CDR2 FYNNEI. The V and J ends lost 3 bases and 2 bases, in that order; junction bases with no gene match: 3. This CDR3 comprises 15 residues. CDR3 residues: CASSDDRANTGELFF. The CDR3 coding sequence is TGTGCCAGCAGTGATGACAGGGCAAACACCGGGGAGCTGTTTTTT.

The chain is built from TRBV5-4 and TRBJ2-1; 13 bases match TRBD2. The CDR3 consists of 15 residues. The V gene end was trimmed by 4 bases and the J gene end by 5 bases; junction bases not matched to a gene: 3. From germline, CDR1 is SGHNT and CDR2 YYREEE (reference sequence). The CDR3 nucleotides read TGTGCCAGCAGCGCCGGGACTAGCGGGAACAATGAGCAGTTCTTC. Translating gives CASSAGTSGNNEQFF.

The chain employs TRBV28 and TRBJ1-5, with D unresolved. The V gene's germline CDR1 is MDHEN and CDR2 SYDVKM. This CDR3 contains 15 residues. The germline V and J ends were trimmed by 1 base and 7 bases, with 14 bases remaining between them. CDR3 region: CASSLSTTRRQPQHF. Written as DNA, the CDR3 is TGTGCCAGCAGTTTATCAACAACGCGCAGGCAGCCCCAGCATTTT. Full variable domain (missing parts from reference TRBV28 and TRBJ1-5): DVKVTQSSRYLVKRTGEKVFLECVQDMDHENMFWYRQDPGLGLRLIYFSYDVKMKEKGDIPEGYSVSREKKERFSLILESASTNQTSMYLCASSLSTTRRQPQHFGDGTRLSIL.

Written as DNA, the CDR3 is TGCAGCGTTGAATTGGACAATTTCTCTGGGGCCAACGTCCTGACTTTC. It yields the protein CSVELDNFSGANVLTF. The chain recombines TRBV29-1 with TRBJ2-6; TRBD1 is a possible D gene (5 bases). With 2 bases removed from V and 0 bases from J, the gap between germline ends came to 11 bases. This CDR3 has 16 residues. CDR1 SQVTM and CDR2 ANQGSEA come from the germline V gene.

The V gene is TRBV11-2, the J gene TRBJ1-2; 7 bases are a match to TRBD1. This CDR3 is 13 amino acids long. Germline CDR1 and CDR2: SGHAT and FQNNGV. J lost 8 bases, V lost 5 bases, and 8 bases had no gene match. The CDR3 here is CASSPDRAAGYTF. CDR3 sequence (DNA): TGTGCCAGCAGCCCCGACAGGGCTGCGGGCTACACCTTC. The entire variable domain, with the rest obtained from reference TRBV11-2 and TRBJ1-2, is as follows: EAGVAQSPRYKIIEKRQSVAFWCNPISGHATLYWYQQILGQGPKLLIQFQNNGVVDDSQLPKDRFSAERLKGVDSTLKIQPAKLEDSAVYLCASSPDRAAGYTFGSGTRLTVV.

The rearrangement uses TRBV11-2 and TRBJ2-7; D remains unclear. The CDR3 spans 11 residues. The V gene's germline CDR1 is SGHAT and CDR2 FQNNGV. V lost 4 bases and J lost 3, with 4 bases in between. The CDR3 bases are TGTGCCAGCAGCTCCTTCTACGAGCAGTACTTC. The encoded protein is CASSSFYEQYF.

This rearrangement joins TRBV11-2 to TRBJ2-7, with TRBD2 identical over 9 bases. The CDR3 extends over 16 amino acids. Germline-derived CDR1 and CDR2 are SGHAT and FQNNGV. V lost 4 bases, J lost 4 bases, and 11 bases stayed unmatched. CDR3 residues: CASSSLRAGGRYEQYF. The CDR3 DNA is TGTGCCAGCAGCTCCCTCAGGGCGGGAGGGAGGTACGAGCAGTACTTC. The variable domain in full, with the rest retrieved from reference TRBV11-2 and TRBJ2-7, is EAGVAQSPRYKIIEKRQSVAFWCNPISGHATLYWYQQILGQGPKLLIQFQNNGVVDDSQLPKDRFSAERLKGVDSTLKIQPAKLEDSAVYLCASSSLRAGGRYEQYFGPGTRLTVT.

J is TRBJ1-5 and V is TRBV19; D unresolved. CDR3 size: 13 residues. CDR1 LNHDA and CDR2 SQIVND come from the germline V gene (reference sequence). Trimming left V 4 bases short and J 0 bases short, with 4 bases between. The CDR3 here is CASSKYSNQPQHF. The CDR3 DNA follows: TGTGCCAGTAGTAAGTATAGCAATCAGCCCCAGCATTTT.

The chain carries TRBV5-1 and TRBJ2-1; 7 positions match TRBD1. The CDR3 extends over 14 amino acids. The germline V gene encodes CDR1 SGHRS and CDR2 YFSETQ. V lost 7 bases, J lost 7 bases, and 11 bases stayed unmatched. The CDR3 bases are TGCGCCAGCGCACGGGACAGCGGTCCGAATGAGCAGTTCTTC. Translation gives CASARDSGPNEQFF.

V usage is TRBV7-2 and J usage is TRBJ2-5; no firm D call. Germline CDR1 and CDR2: SGHTA and FQGNSA. V lost 2 bases, J lost 4 bases, and 8 bases lay in between. The length of the CDR3 is 13 residues. DNA of the CDR3: TGTGCCAGCAGCTTAAAGGGTGGAGAGACCCAGTACTTC. Its protein is CASSLKGGETQYF.

V and J are TRBV2 and TRBJ1-4, with 11 bases lining up with TRBD1. V was pared by 6 bases and J by 7 bases, with 10 bases of the junction left unmatched. The V gene's germline CDR1 is SNHLY and CDR2 FYNNEI. CDR3 size: 16 residues. The CDR3 DNA follows: TGTGCCAGCAGGTCCGGGACAGGGGGAAGAGGTGAAAAACTGTTTTTT. Its protein is CASRSGTGGRGEKLFF. Using reference TRBV2 and TRBJ1-4 for the parts outside the CDR3, the full variable domain is EPEVTQTPSHQVTQMGQEVILRCVPISNHLYFYWYRQILGQKVEFLVSFYNNEISEKSEIFDDQFSVERPDGSNFTLKIRSTKLEDSAMYFCASRSGTGGRGEKLFFGSGTQLSVL.

The chain employs TRBV14 and TRBJ1-4; possibly TRBD1 for D (6 bases). V lost 1 base and J lost 6, with 12 bases in between. This CDR3 has 15 residues. CDR1 SGHDN and CDR2 FVKESK come from the germline V gene. The CDR3 region has the DNA TGTGCCAGCAGCCAAGGTCAGGGGCTTTATGAAAAACTGTTTTTT. This codes for CASSQGQGLYEKLFF.

The rearrangement joins TRBV11-3 to TRBJ1-3, with 10 bases lining up with TRBD1. CDR1 and CDR2 (germline): SGHNT, YENEEA. The CDR3 runs 17 residues. J gave up 0 bases and V 0 bases, and 2 bases lay outside the gene matches. The CDR3 here is CASSLEGQGRSGNTIYF. DNA of the CDR3: TGTGCCAGCAGCTTAGAGGGACAGGGGCGCTCTGGAAACACCATATATTTT.

The chain uses TRBV18 and TRBJ1-2, with TRBD1 identical over 7 bases. CDR3 size: 15 residues. Germline V gene data show CDR1 as KGHSH and CDR2 as LQKENI. V lost 3 bases to trimming and J lost 3 bases; unmatched junction nucleotides: 7. The CDR3: CASSPGPGGDYGYTF. Here the CDR3 DNA reads TGTGCCAGCTCACCGGGGCCAGGGGGGGACTATGGCTACACCTTC.

This chain joins TRBV5-4 and TRBJ2-1; either TRBD1 or TRBD2 may fit D (5 bases each). V lost 0 bases and J lost 5, with 12 bases in between. From germline, CDR1 is SGHNT and CDR2 YYREEE (reference sequence). The CDR3 spans 15 residues. CDR3 in DNA: TGTGCCAGCAGCTTGGGGGGGTTGCGGGACAATGAGCAGTTCTTC. This encodes CASSLGGLRDNEQFF. Full variable domain (outside the CDR3, taken from reference TRBV5-4 and TRBJ2-1): ETGVTQSPTHLIKTRGQQVTLRCSSQSGHNTVSWYQQALGQGPQFIFQYYREEENGRGNFPPRFSGLQFPNYSSELNVNALELDDSALYLCASSLGGLRDNEQFFGPGTRLTVL.

The chain employs TRBV10-1 and TRBJ2-7; tentatively, D is TRBD1 (6 bases). Trimming removed 6 bases from V and 4 bases from J, with 13 bases in between. CDR1 WNHNN and CDR2 SYGVQD come from the germline V gene (reference sequence). CDR3 length: 13 residues. The CDR3 reads CASSVTGKYEQYF. The DNA of the CDR3 is TGCGCCAGCAGCGTCACAGGGAAATACGAGCAGTACTTC.

This clone was picked up one time. The genes are TRBV4-1 and TRBJ2-3, with 7 bases that match TRBD2. The V and J ends lost 6 bases and 1 base, in that order; junction bases with no gene match: 4. The CDR3 is 14 residues long. CDR1 and CDR2 (germline): MGHRA, YSYEKL. The CDR3 coding sequence is TGCGCCAGCAGTATAGCGGGCGGCACAGATACGCAGTATTTT. Residues: CASSIAGGTDTQYF.

On this clone: Other nucleotide sequences in the sample specify the same CDR3. V usage is TRBV19 and J usage is TRBJ1-2; 10 bases are shared with TRBD1. This CDR3 comprises 13 residues. CDR1 and CDR2 from the germline V gene are LNHDA and SQIVND (reference sequence). J lost 8 bases, V lost 3 bases, and 3 bases had no gene match. Here the CDR3 reads CASSMGTGVGYTF. As DNA, the CDR3 is TGTGCCAGTAGTATGGGGACAGGGGTAGGCTACACCTTC.

V usage is TRBV25-1 and J usage is TRBJ2-7, with TRBD2 as a possible D gene (5 bases). Trimming cost V 2 bases and J 0 bases, with 11 bases left between them. The CDR3 consists of 15 residues. The germline V gene has CDR1 MGHDK and CDR2 SYGVNS. This CDR3 reads CASSEQTSLSYEQYF. CDR3 in DNA: TGTGCCAGCAGTGAACAAACTAGTCTCTCCTACGAGCAGTACTTC.

The rearrangement joins TRBV2 to TRBJ2-7; 13 nucleotides agree with TRBD2. The CDR3 spans 15 residues. Germline loops: CDR1 SNHLY, CDR2 FYNNEI. The CDR3 region has the DNA TGTGCACGTGGGACTAGCGGGGCGAGCTCCTACGAGCAGTACTTC. Residues: CARGTSGASSYEQYF.

This chain joins TRBV28 and TRBJ1-1; D possibly corresponds to TRBD1 (6 bases). V lost 5 bases to trimming and J lost 5 bases, with 15 bases between them. The length of the CDR3 is 14 residues. Germline-derived CDR1 and CDR2 are MDHEN and SYDVKM. Here the CDR3 reads CASSAHRVKTEAFF. The CDR3 DNA follows: TGTGCCAGCAGTGCACACAGGGTTAAGACTGAAGCTTTCTTT.

This clone has just a few counts. The J gene is TRBJ1-2, the V gene TRBV4-1; possibly TRBD1 for D (6 bases). V was shortened by 6 bases and J by 4 bases, with 18 bases between the two germline ends. This CDR3 comprises 15 residues. The V gene's germline CDR1 is MGHRA and CDR2 YSYEKL. CDR3 sequence: CASSTGTLSTYGYTF. DNA of the CDR3: TGCGCCAGCAGTACCGGGACACTGTCAACCTATGGCTACACCTTC.

The genes are TRBV5-1 and TRBJ1-3; D might be TRBD1 (5 bases). Trimming left V 2 bases short and J 7 bases short, with 13 bases between. The V gene's germline CDR1 is SGHRS and CDR2 YFSETQ. CDR3 size: 14 residues. CDR3 region: CASSLGDPENTIYF. The CDR3 region has the DNA TGCGCCAGCAGCTTAGGGGACCCGGAGAACACCATATATTTT.